Listed below are T cell receptor beta chains from one sample, sequenced in a study of identical twins. One entry per CDR3 protein results from TCRdb running MiXCR on the 5' RACE reads. The sample records 550,000 to 700,000 distinct CDR3 sequences, 21% being singletons. The same sample was also studied in work on T cells expressing NK-cell markers.

Sample: PBMCs. These TCRs come from a woman younger than 30 in good health. CDR3s include the opening cysteine and the closing phenylalanine or tryptophan. Each record gives: CDR3 protein, CDR3 DNA, clone size, D gene, V gene, J gene. The D gene is left open where the match is weak. Some rows mark clone size as missing; the rest say once, few, many or name a class of expanded clone.

CASSPPGARRGEAFF,TGTGCCAGCAGTCCTCCGGGGGCGCGACGAGGTGAAGCTTTCTTT,few,NA,TRBV5-4,TRBJ1-1
CASSFYYAQYF,TGTGCCAGCAGCTTTTATTATGCGCAGTATTTT,NA,NA,TRBV7-2,TRBJ2-3
CASSEYFLADQETQYF,TGTGCCAGCAGTGAATATTTCCTAGCGGATCAAGAGACCCAGTACTTC,NA,TRBD2,TRBV25-1,TRBJ2-5
CASSLTGGRSYEQYF,TGTGCCAGCAGTTTGACAGGGGGAAGGTCCTACGAGCAGTACTTC,few,TRBD1,TRBV12-3/TRBV12-4,TRBJ2-7
CASSYGGELFF,TGTGCCAGCAGTTACGGGGGGGAGCTGTTTTTT,many,NA,TRBV6-2/TRBV6-3,TRBJ2-2
CASGLAHGGGDTQYF,TGTGCTAGTGGTCTTGCACACGGGGGGGGGGATACGCAGTATTTT,few,TRBD2,TRBV12-5,TRBJ2-3
CASSLSEVDEQFF,TGTGCCAGCAGCTTAAGTGAGGTCGATGAGCAGTTCTTC,NA,NA,TRBV7-2,TRBJ2-1
CASRGERGFLYNEQFF,TGTGCCAGCAGGGGGGAGAGGGGTTTCCTCTACAATGAGCAGTTCTTC,NA,NA,TRBV7-8,TRBJ2-1
CASSFYVDDGTEAFF,TGTGCCAGCAGCTTTTATGTGGACGATGGCACTGAAGCTTTCTTT,few,NA,TRBV7-2,TRBJ1-1
CASTLRPTSDHPKVF,TGTGCCAGCACCCTTCGTCCGACTAGCGACCACCCAAAGGTCTTC,few,TRBD2,TRBV27,TRBJ2-1
CSATSGTEAFF,TGCAGTGCTACTAGTGGCACTGAAGCTTTCTTT,few,NA,TRBV20-1,TRBJ1-1
CSASKLAGTYEQYF,TGCAGTGCTAGTAAGTTAGCGGGAACCTACGAGCAGTACTTC,NA,TRBD2,TRBV20-1,TRBJ2-7
CAGVFGNEQFF,TGTGCCGGGGTTTTTGGCAATGAGCAGTTCTTC,NA,NA,TRBV30,TRBJ2-1
CASSPLRQAPTF,TGTGCCAGCAGTCCCCTTAGACAGGCTCCCACCTTC,few,NA,TRBV12-3/TRBV12-4,TRBJ1-2
CASSLGSGVDTQYF,TGTGCCAGCAGTTTGGGTAGCGGGGTAGATACGCAGTATTTT,NA,TRBD2,TRBV12-3/TRBV12-4,TRBJ2-3
CASSAPLAQQFF,TGTGCCAGCAGTGCCCCCCTAGCCCAGCAGTTCTTC,many,NA,TRBV27,TRBJ2-1
CSARDPRGWGDTQYF,TGCAGTGCTAGAGATCCCCGTGGTTGGGGAGATACGCAGTATTTT,NA,NA,TRBV20-1,TRBJ2-3
CASSYQGELFF,TGTGCCAGCAGTTACCAAGGGGAGCTGTTTTTT,NA,NA,TRBV6-5,TRBJ2-2
CASAGSKGQETQYF,TGTGCCAGCGCAGGTTCAAAGGGTCAAGAGACCCAGTACTTC,NA,NA,TRBV6-2/TRBV6-3,TRBJ2-5
CASSLRTFIGTADDNEQFF,TGTGCCAGCAGCTTACGAACCTTTATCGGGACAGCGGACGATAATGAGCAGTTCTTC,NA,TRBD1,TRBV11-1,TRBJ2-1
CSVEGIYGYTF,TGCAGCGTTGAAGGGATTTATGGCTACACCTTC,NA,NA,TRBV29-1,TRBJ1-2
CASSPGQMGEQFF,TGTGCCAGCTCACCGGGACAAATGGGTGAGCAGTTCTTC,NA,NA,TRBV18,TRBJ2-1
CASSLEASGGTGELFF,TGTGCCAGCAGCTTAGAAGCTAGCGGGGGCACCGGGGAGCTGTTTTTT,NA,TRBD2,TRBV7-6,TRBJ2-2
CASSQVDRASEAFF,TGTGCCAGCAGCCAGGTGGACAGGGCTTCTGAAGCTTTCTTT,NA,TRBD1,TRBV3-1,TRBJ1-1
CSAPSAEELGEQFF,TGCAGTGCTCCCTCAGCGGAAGAACTTGGTGAGCAGTTCTTC,NA,NA,TRBV20-1,TRBJ2-1
CSARDTIHYEQYF,TGCAGTGCGAGAGACACAATTCACTACGAGCAGTACTTC,NA,NA,TRBV20-1,TRBJ2-7
CASSLTRSGANVLTF,TGTGCCAGCAGCCTGACACGCTCTGGGGCCAACGTCCTGACTTTC,few,NA,TRBV9,TRBJ2-6
CASSFTGGRNTEAFF,TGTGCCAGCAGTTTTACAGGTGGTCGTAACACTGAAGCTTTCTTT,few,NA,TRBV6-5,TRBJ1-1
CASSLISGPTGELFF,TGTGCCAGCAGCTTGATCTCCGGGCCCACCGGGGAGCTGTTTTTT,many,NA,TRBV7-2,TRBJ2-2
CSVVGGLNTEAFF,TGCAGCGTTGTGGGGGGGTTGAACACTGAAGCTTTCTTT,few,NA,TRBV29-1,TRBJ1-1
CASSESGWLGGKQYF,TGCGCCAGCAGTGAGTCTGGCTGGTTGGGGGGGAAGCAGTACTTC,NA,TRBD2,TRBV10-2,TRBJ2-7
CASSHDPRSSDTQYF,TGTGCCAGCAGCCATGATCCGCGGAGCAGCGATACGCAGTATTTT,NA,NA,TRBV14,TRBJ2-3
CASSLPGPEQYF,TGTGCCAGCAGTTTACCAGGGCCCGAGCAGTACTTC,few,NA,TRBV27,TRBJ2-7
CASRETGSHGELFF,TGTGCTAGCAGGGAAACAGGCTCCCACGGGGAGCTGTTTTTT,few,NA,TRBV7-7,TRBJ2-2
CAGRRLAGEDQYF,TGTGCCGGACGGCGACTAGCGGGAGAGGACCAGTACTTC,few,TRBD2,TRBV6-2/TRBV6-3,TRBJ2-5
CSVTGEGETQYF,TGCAGCGTTACAGGGGAAGGAGAGACCCAGTACTTC,few,TRBD1,TRBV29-1,TRBJ2-5
CASSSGTPSGNEQFF,TGTGCCAGCAGTTCCGGGACTCCGTCGGGTAATGAGCAGTTCTTC,few,NA,TRBV12-3/TRBV12-4,TRBJ2-1
CASSQGPEDPYEQYF,TGTGCCAGCAGCCAAGGTCCGGAGGACCCCTACGAGCAGTACTTC,NA,NA,TRBV4-2,TRBJ2-7
CACMDGYSYEQYF,TGTGCCTGCATGGACGGCTACTCCTACGAGCAGTACTTC,NA,NA,TRBV30,TRBJ2-7
CVCRRGYEQYF,TGTGTCTGCAGGAGAGGCTACGAGCAGTACTTC,NA,NA,TRBV27,TRBJ2-7